The 2 T cell receptor beta chains below come from one sample, sequenced in a study of glioma-infiltrating T cells. The iRepertoire nested amplicon-rescue multiplex PCR amplified TCR alpha and beta CDR3s from RNA. TCRdb re-called the multiplex PCR reads through MiXCR, storing one row per CDR3 protein. The data show around 130,000 distinct CDR3 sequences, with about 22% seen just once and 27% held by the top ten. Sequenced material: glioma tissue, nonneoplastic brain tissue, or PBMCs (not recorded which). These receptors were taken from a human donor with low-grade glioma or glioblastoma, undergoing nonglioma brain surgery, or in good health (not recorded which).

The sample holds many counts of this clonotype. The chain couples TRBV25-1 to TRBJ2-7; 7 bases fit TRBD2. Trimming removed 10 bases from V and 7 bases from J; junction bases left unmatched: 13. Germline V gene lookup returns CDR1 MGHDK and CDR2 SYGVNS. The CDR3 totals 13 residues. CDR3 sequence reads: CAISVGGMREQYV. The CDR3 region has the DNA TGTGCCATCTCAGTGGGGGGGATGAGAGAGCAGTACGTC.

This clonotype was seen more than once but under ten times. V usage is TRBV7-2 and J usage is TRBJ1-2; no clear D. The V and J ends lost 1 base and 4 bases respectively, with 16 bases between them. Germline V lookup: CDR1 SGHTA, CDR2 FQGNSA. The CDR3 loop spans 16 amino acids. The DNA for the CDR3 is TGTGCCAGCAGCTTAGGGGGTCCTCGGGTTGGCTATGGCTACACCTTC. Protein product: CASSLGGPRVGYGYTF.